This TCR beta chain originates from a study of T cell repertoires in cytomegalovirus infection. A note on this clonotype: A clone one base away is much larger, so this may be a read error.

The germline gives CDR1 SGHTA, CDR2 FQGNSA. The CDR3 contains 15 residues. Each CDR3 protein is one row after TCRdb ran MiXCR on the reads. The data hold about 450,000 distinct CDR3 sequences, with roughly 30% observed a single time. Specimen: PBMCs. This TCR was recovered from a human donor in good health (CMV status not recorded). Some clones in this sample may be carry-over from other donors' samples. The rearrangement joins TRBV7-2 to TRBJ1-5; D unclear. CDR3 sequence: CSSSLEGYSNQPQHF. The CDR3 bases are TGTTCCAGCAGCTTAGAAGGCTATAGCAATCAGCCCCAGCATTTT.